The 13 T cell receptor beta chains listed next were all sequenced from one sample in a study of T cell repertoires in cytomegalovirus infection. One entry per CDR3 protein, called by TCRdb with MiXCR from the reads. The repertoire holds fewer than 200,000 distinct CDR3 sequences, with approximately 9.7% as singletons. The specimen sequenced was PBMCs. The receptors stem from a human donor in good health (CMV status not recorded). Some clones in this sample may be carry-over from other donors' samples.

This clonotype was counted a few times. V gene TRBV20-1 combines with J gene TRBJ2-1, with 8 bases identical to TRBD1. The V gene's germline CDR1 is DFQATT and CDR2 SNEGSKA (reference sequence). The V and J ends lost 5 bases and 3 bases, in that order; junction bases with no gene match: 12. CDR3 length: 16 amino acids. In DNA form, the CDR3 reads TGCAGTGCTTCCCGAACCGGGACAGGATTCTACAATGAGCAGTTCTTC. Its protein is CSASRTGTGFYNEQFF.

This clonotype was found many times. The V and J genes are TRBV7-2 and TRBJ1-6; 8 bases map to TRBD1. Germline assignment: CDR1 SGHTA and CDR2 FQGNSA. The V and J ends lost 5 bases and 8 bases, in that order; junction bases with no gene match: 5. This CDR3 is built from 14 residues. The CDR3 nucleotides are TGTGCCAGCAGCCCACAGGGGGTTTATTCACCCCTCCACTTT. Translated: CASSPQGVYSPLHF.

This clonotype was seen ten or more times. This chain uses TRBV7-2 with TRBJ1-1, with 7 bases identical to TRBD1. Germline CDR1 SGHTA, CDR2 FQGNSA. V lost 3 bases, J lost 0 bases, and 4 bases stayed unmatched. The CDR3 length is 15 residues. The CDR3 here is CASSFQGQLNTEAFF. The CDR3 DNA sequence: TGTGCCAGCAGCTTTCAGGGACAGTTGAACACTGAAGCTTTCTTT.

This rearrangement joins TRBV5-4 to TRBJ2-3; the match to TRBD1 covers 7 bases. Germline V gene data show CDR1 as SGHNT and CDR2 as YYREEE (reference sequence). The junction had 6 bases not matched to a gene; V was cut back by 3 bases and J by 2 bases. This CDR3 is 15 amino acids long. In DNA, the CDR3 is TGTGCCAGCAGCTCACAGGGGTATGCCACAGATACGCAGTATTTT. Amino acids: CASSSQGYATDTQYF.

In this sample, this clonotype turned up many times. The J gene is TRBJ1-5, the V gene TRBV12-3 or TRBV12-4, with D hard to call. V lost 4 bases to trimming and J lost 7 bases, with 11 bases between them. This CDR3 contains 13 residues. The CDR3 sequence is CASSSGVGQPQHF. CDR3 DNA: TGTGCCAGCAGTTCCGGAGTTGGCCAGCCCCAGCATTTT.

The sample holds many counts of this clonotype. The CDR3 region is CASSLFRGLDSPLHF. The CDR3 region has the DNA TGTGCCAGCAGCTTATTTAGGGGGCTGGATTCACCCCTCCACTTT. This chain joins TRBV7-2 and TRBJ1-6; 7 nucleotides line up with TRBD1. The CDR3 has 15 residues. V lost 2 bases and J lost 8; bases outside the gene matches: 6. Germline CDR1 SGHTA, CDR2 FQGNSA.

This clonotype was seen more than once but under ten times. The V and J genes are TRBV6-6 and TRBJ1-5; D is perhaps TRBD1 (6 bases). CDR3 size: 14 residues. Germline CDR1 MNHNY, CDR2 SVGAGI (reference sequence). The V end lost 10 bases, the J end lost 1 base, and 14 bases lay between the germline ends. In DNA, the CDR3 is TGTGCCACCGACTGGGGGGGCAGCAATCAGCCCCAGCATTTT. This gives the protein CATDWGGSNQPQHF.

This clonotype was observed at least ten times. The chain is built from TRBV28 and TRBJ2-7; 8 bases are shared with TRBD1. Germline assignment: CDR1 MDHEN and CDR2 SYDVKM. Trimming cost V 6 bases and J 0 bases; bases outside gene matches: 7. The CDR3 runs to 15 residues. The CDR3 region has the DNA TGTGCCAGCAGCTCGGGACAGGCATACTCCTACGAGCAGTACTTC. Its translation: CASSSGQAYSYEQYF.

This clonotype appeared many times. The V and J genes are TRBV6-2 or TRBV6-3 and TRBJ2-1; D is perhaps TRBD1 (5 bases). The CDR3 consists of 14 residues. In germline, CDR1 is MNHEY, CDR2 SVGEGT. The V end was cut by 3 bases, the J end by 7 bases, with 13 bases between. CDR3 nucleotides: TGTGCCAGCAGTTATTTTACAGGAGTTAATGAGCAGTTCTTC. It specifies CASSYFTGVNEQFF.

This clonotype was counted only a few times. The V and J genes are TRBV27 and TRBJ2-3; 7 nucleotides agree with TRBD1. Looked up from germline, CDR1 is MNHEY and CDR2 is SMNVEV (reference sequence). This CDR3 has 15 residues. The V segment lost 6 bases and the J segment 2 bases; nucleotides outside the gene matches: 8. In DNA form, the CDR3 reads TGTGCCAGCAGCCCCCCACAGGGGCTCACAGATACGCAGTATTTT. This sequence encodes CASSPPQGLTDTQYF.

There are many counts of this clonotype. The chain couples TRBV7-2 to TRBJ1-5, with no clear D. Between the trimmed V and J ends, which lost 5 bases and 1 base, there was a span of 9 bases. CDR3 size: 14 residues. CDR1 and CDR2 from the germline V gene are SGHTA and FQGNSA. The CDR3 DNA reads as TGTGCCAGCAGCCCATATGGCAGCAATCAGCCCCAGCATTTT. This translates into CASSPYGSNQPQHF.

This clonotype was counted at least ten times. CDR3 nucleotide sequence: TGCAGCGTTGAGTACCCGACAGGGAAGGGCGCCTACGAGCAGTACTTC. It specifies CSVEYPTGKGAYEQYF. This chain joins TRBV29-1 and TRBJ2-7; TRBD1 agrees at 7 bases. The CDR3 runs 16 residues. The germline V gene encodes CDR1 SQVTM and CDR2 ANQGSEA. With V trimmed by 3 bases and J by 2 bases, 13 bases remained unmatched.

This clonotype was observed at least ten times. This rearrangement joins TRBV12-5 to TRBJ2-5; a possible D gene is TRBD1 (6 bases). Deletions cut 1 base from V and 2 bases from J, with 11 bases between. CDR1 is LGHNT and CDR2 is FRNRAP in the germline V gene. The CDR3 covers 15 residues. The CDR3 coding sequence is TGTGCTAGTGGTTTGGATGGACAGCTACAAGAGACCCAGTACTTC. This translates into CASGLDGQLQETQYF. Variable domain in full (rest from reference TRBV12-5 and TRBJ2-5): DARVTQTPRHKVTEMGQEVTMRCQPILGHNTVFWYRQTMMQGLELLAYFRNRAPLDDSGMPKDRFSAEMPDATLATLKIQPSEPRDSAVYFCASGLDGQLQETQYFGPGTRLLVL.